What follows is one T cell receptor (beta chain) and its context. Its specificity is not known. The germline V gene encodes CDR1 SGHRS and CDR2 YFSETQ. The CDR3 spans 15 residues. V shed 4 bases and J 8 bases; nucleotides not matched to a gene: 10. The data were taken from a study of cytomegalovirus exposure and HLA in healthy donors. In the study overall: The 120 or so validation repertoires were reported in a later analysis to have been generated on the same platform as the approximately 700 first-cohort repertoires. Overall study results and limits: Rare TCR sequences dominated, though some public TCRs recurred in many donors. 150 or so TCR beta chains were listed as cytomegalovirus-associated.

Separate from the roughly 700-subject first cohort was the roughly 120-subject validation cohort, to which the donors belonged. The protocol was immunoSEQ multiplex PCR, while the TCRdb copy is restricted to in-frame clones and leaves out a portion. This sample has fewer than 350,000 clones, with 88% found just once. The chain uses TRBV5-1 and TRBJ2-2; TRBD1 agrees at 8 bases. The sequenced material came from PBMCs. The clonotype originates from a woman under 30 in good health and CMV-seronegative. For the CDR3, the DNA is TGCGCCAGCAGCGCCGACAGGGGTGTTTCGGGGGAGCTGTTTTTT. It translates to CASSADRGVSGELFF.